This T cell receptor (beta chain) was sequenced in a study of cytomegalovirus exposure and HLA in healthy donors. Study-level findings and limits: Associated with cytomegalovirus, according to the listing, were fewer than 200 TCR beta chains. It was confirmed in vitro that a few of the CMV-associated chains were specific for CMV antigens.

Generated by immunoSEQ multiplex PCR, the TCRdb table keeps only in-frame clones and is missing some. The table shows 97,000 or so clones, with about 95% occurring only once. Notes on this clone: Its antigen remains unknown.

Germline V gene data show CDR1 as SGHDT and CDR2 as YYEEEE. This CDR3 has 19 amino acids. V trimming: 3 bases; J trimming: 0 bases; junction bases outside the gene matches: 8. This rearrangement joins TRBV5-6 to TRBJ2-2, with 13 bases that match TRBD2. This clonotype was sampled from a woman aged 18-30 years in good health and CMV-seronegative. The specimen sequenced was PBMCs. The CDR3 loop reads CASSSRLAGGGSNTGELFF. CDR3 nucleotides: TGTGCCAGCAGCTCAAGACTAGCGGGGGGCGGATCGAACACCGGGGAGCTGTTTTTT.